This T cell receptor beta chain was documented in a study of cytomegalovirus exposure and HLA in healthy donors. The donors were members of the approximately 110-subject validation cohort (separate from the approximately 670-subject first cohort). Study observations and caveats: Most TCR sequences were uncommon, yet certain public TCRs appeared in many donors. Reportedly, diagnosis of cytomegalovirus status by the classifier showed high specificity and sensitivity. First-cohort TCR clusters tended to co-occur in the roughly 120 validation repertoires, a later analysis found.

Method: immunoSEQ multiplex PCR; TCRdb's copy keeps in-frame clones and lacks some. In the table there are more than 85,000 clones, around nine tenths of which are singletons. With respect to this clone: Its antigen is not known.

Germline trimming cut 3 bases from V and 7 bases from J; bases unmatched to any gene: 3. The CDR3 contains 14 residues. Germline V lookup: CDR1 LNHDA, CDR2 SQIVND (reference sequence). The material sequenced was PBMCs. The sequence derives from a woman between 18 and 29 years old in good health and CMV-seronegative. V usage is TRBV19 and J usage is TRBJ2-1; 10 bases are a match to TRBD2. CDR3 DNA sequence: TGTGCCAGTAGTATCGAGCGGGGGGGAAATGAGCAGTTCTTC. Protein sequence: CASSIERGGNEQFF.